The sequence of this T cell receptor (beta chain) was determined in a study of PD-1 blockade in mismatch repair-deficient tumors. Clones were sequenced by immunoSEQ multiplex PCR, and TCRdb holds only the in-frame ones, with some missing. The sample includes more than 40,000 clones, roughly 80% of them seen just once. Unmatched junction bases numbered 5, after V lost 0 bases and J lost 4 bases. This CDR3 is 16 amino acids long. Germline CDR1 and CDR2: KGHSH and LQKENI. The sequencing used peripheral blood, collected roughly 21 weeks after starting pembrolizumab. The chain has TRBV18 and TRBJ1-2; 10 positions match TRBD1. This TCR came from an adult with mismatch repair-deficient cancer. The chain's CDR3 is CASSPPQTGGVYGYTF. DNA of the CDR3: TGTGCCAGCTCACCACCTCAGACAGGGGGCGTCTATGGCTACACCTTC.